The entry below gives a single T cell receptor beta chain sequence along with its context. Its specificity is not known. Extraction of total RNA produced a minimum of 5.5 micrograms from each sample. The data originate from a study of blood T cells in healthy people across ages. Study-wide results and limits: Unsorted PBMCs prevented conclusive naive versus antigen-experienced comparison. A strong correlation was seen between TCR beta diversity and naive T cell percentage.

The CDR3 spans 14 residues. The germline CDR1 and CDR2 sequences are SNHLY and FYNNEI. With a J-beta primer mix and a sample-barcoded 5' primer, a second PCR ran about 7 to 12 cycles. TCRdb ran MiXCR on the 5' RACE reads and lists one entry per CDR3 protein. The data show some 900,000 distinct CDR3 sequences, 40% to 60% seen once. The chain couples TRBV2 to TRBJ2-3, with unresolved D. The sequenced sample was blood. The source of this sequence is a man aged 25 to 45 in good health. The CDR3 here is CASYLAEDTDTQYF. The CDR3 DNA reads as TGTGCGAGCTATTTGGCGGAAGACACAGATACGCAGTATTTT.